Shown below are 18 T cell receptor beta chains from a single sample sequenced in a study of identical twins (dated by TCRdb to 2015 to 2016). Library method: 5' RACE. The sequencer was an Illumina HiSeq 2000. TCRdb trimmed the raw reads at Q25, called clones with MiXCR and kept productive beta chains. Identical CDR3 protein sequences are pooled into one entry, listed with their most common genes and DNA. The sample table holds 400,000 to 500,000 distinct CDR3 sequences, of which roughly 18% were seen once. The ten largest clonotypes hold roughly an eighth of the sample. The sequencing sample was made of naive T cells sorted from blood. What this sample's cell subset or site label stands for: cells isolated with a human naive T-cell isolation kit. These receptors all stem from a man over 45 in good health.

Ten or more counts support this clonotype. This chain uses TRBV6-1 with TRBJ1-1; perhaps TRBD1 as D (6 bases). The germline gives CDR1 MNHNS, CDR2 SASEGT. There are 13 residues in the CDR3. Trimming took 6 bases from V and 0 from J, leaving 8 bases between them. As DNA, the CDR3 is TGTGCCAGCAGGGACAGCATGAACACTGAAGCTTTCTTT. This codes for CASRDSMNTEAFF.

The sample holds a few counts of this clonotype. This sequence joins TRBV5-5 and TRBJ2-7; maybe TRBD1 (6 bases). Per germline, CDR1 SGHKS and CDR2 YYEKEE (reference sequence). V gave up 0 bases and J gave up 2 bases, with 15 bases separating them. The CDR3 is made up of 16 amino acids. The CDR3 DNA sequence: TGTGCCAGCAGCTTGGGGACAGTACAGGCTGCCTACGAGCAGTACTTC. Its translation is CASSLGTVQAAYEQYF.

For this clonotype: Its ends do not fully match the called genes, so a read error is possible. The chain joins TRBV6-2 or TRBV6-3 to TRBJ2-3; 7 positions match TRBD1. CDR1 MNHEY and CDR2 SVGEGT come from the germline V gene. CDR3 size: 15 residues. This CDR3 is CAGSYLRQGTDTQYF. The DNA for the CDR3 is TGTGCCGGCAGTTACTTGAGACAGGGAACAGATACGCAGTATTTT.

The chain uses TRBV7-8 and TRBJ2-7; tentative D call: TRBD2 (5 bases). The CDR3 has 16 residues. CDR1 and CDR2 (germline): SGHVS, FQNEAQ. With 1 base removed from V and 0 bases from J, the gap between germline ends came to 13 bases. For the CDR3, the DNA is TGTGCCAGCAGCTTAGGTAGATCGGGGAACTCCTACGAGCAGTACTTC. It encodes CASSLGRSGNSYEQYF.

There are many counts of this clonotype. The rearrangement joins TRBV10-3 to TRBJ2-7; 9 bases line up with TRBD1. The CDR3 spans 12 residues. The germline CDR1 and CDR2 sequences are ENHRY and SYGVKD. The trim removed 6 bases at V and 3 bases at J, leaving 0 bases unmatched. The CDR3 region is CAIRGQGYEQYF. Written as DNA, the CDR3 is TGTGCCATCAGGGGACAGGGCTACGAGCAGTACTTC.

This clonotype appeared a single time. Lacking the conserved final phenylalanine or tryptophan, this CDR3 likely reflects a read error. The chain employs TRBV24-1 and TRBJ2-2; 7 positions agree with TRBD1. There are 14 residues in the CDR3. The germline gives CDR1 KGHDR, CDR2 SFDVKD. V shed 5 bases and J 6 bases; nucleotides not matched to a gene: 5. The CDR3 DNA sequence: TGTGCCACCAGTGGACAGGGAGTGTCCGGGGAGCTGTTTTCT. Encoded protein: CATSGQGVSGELFS.

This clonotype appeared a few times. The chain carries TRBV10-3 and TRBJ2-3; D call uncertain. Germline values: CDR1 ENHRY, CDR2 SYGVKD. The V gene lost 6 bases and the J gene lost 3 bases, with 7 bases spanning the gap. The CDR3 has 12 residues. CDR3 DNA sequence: TGTGCCATCAGGAGACCAACAGATACGCAGTATTTT. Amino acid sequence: CAIRRPTDTQYF.

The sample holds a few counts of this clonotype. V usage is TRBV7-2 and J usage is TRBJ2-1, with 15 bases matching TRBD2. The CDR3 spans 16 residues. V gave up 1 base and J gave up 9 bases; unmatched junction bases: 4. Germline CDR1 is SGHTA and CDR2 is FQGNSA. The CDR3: CASSLGTSGGAVEQFF. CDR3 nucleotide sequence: TGTGCCAGCAGCTTAGGGACTAGCGGGGGGGCCGTTGAGCAGTTCTTC.

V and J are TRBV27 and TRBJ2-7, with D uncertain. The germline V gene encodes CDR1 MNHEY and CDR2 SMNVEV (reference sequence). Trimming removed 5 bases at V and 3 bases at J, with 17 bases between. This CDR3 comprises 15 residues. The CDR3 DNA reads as TGTGCCAGCAGTCCACGTGTGGCAGGTTTCTACGAGCAGTACTTC. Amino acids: CASSPRVAGFYEQYF.

In DNA, the CDR3 is TGTGCCAGCAGTTTATGGGGACGGTACACTGAAGCTTTCTTT. It translates to CASSLWGRYTEAFF. The chain recombines TRBV27 with TRBJ1-1; a possible D gene is TRBD1 (5 bases). V lost 1 base and J lost 3, with 9 bases in between. Per germline, CDR1 MNHEY and CDR2 SMNVEV (reference sequence). There are 14 residues in the CDR3.

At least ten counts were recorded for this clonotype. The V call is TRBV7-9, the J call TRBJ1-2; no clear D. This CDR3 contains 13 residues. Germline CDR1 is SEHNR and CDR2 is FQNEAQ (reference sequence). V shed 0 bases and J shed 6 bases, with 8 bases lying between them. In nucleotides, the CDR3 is TGTGCCAGCAGCTTAGCGGCCGCGGATGGCTACACCTTC. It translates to CASSLAAADGYTF.

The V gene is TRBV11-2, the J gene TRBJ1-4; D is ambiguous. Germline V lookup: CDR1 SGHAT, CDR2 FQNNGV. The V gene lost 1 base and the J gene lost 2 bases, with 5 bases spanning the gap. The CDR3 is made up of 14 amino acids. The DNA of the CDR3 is TGTGCCAGCAGCTTAGTCGGGACTAATGAAAAACTGTTTTTT. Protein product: CASSLVGTNEKLFF.

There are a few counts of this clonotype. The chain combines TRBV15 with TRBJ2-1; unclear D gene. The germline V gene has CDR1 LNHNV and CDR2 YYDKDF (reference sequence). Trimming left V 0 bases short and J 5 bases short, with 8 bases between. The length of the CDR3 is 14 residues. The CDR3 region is CATSRDLPNNEQFF. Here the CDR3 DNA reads TGTGCCACCAGCAGAGATTTGCCCAACAATGAGCAGTTCTTC.

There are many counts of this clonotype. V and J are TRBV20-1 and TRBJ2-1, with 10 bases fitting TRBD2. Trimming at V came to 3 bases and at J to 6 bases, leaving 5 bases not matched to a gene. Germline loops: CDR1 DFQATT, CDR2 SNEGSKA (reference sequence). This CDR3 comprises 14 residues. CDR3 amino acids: CSASLAGVSNEQFF. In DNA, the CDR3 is TGCAGTGCTAGTCTAGCGGGAGTTTCCAATGAGCAGTTCTTC.

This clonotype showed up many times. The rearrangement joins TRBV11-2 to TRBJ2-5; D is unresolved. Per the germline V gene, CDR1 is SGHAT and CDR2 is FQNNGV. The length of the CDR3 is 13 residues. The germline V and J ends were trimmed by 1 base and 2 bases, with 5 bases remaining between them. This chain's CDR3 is CASSLVQQETQYF. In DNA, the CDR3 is TGTGCCAGCAGCTTAGTACAGCAAGAGACCCAGTACTTC.

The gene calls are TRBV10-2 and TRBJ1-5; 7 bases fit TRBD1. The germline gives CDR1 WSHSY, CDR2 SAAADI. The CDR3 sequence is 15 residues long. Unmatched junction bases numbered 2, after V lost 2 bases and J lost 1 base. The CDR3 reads CASSETGVSNQPQHF. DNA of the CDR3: TGCGCCAGCAGTGAGACAGGGGTAAGCAATCAGCCCCAGCATTTT.

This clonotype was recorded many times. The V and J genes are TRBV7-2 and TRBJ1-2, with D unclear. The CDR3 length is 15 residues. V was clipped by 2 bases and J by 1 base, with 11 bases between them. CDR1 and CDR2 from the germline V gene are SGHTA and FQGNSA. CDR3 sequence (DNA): TGTGCCAGCAGCTTATCTCCGTTGGGTAACTATGGCTACACCTTC. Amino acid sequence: CASSLSPLGNYGYTF.

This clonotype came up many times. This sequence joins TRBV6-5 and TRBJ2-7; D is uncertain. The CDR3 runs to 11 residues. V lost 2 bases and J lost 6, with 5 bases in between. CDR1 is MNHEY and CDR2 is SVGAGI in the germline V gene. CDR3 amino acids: CASSYIGEQYF. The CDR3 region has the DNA TGTGCCAGCAGTTACATCGGCGAGCAGTACTTC.